A selection of T cell receptor beta chains follows, all from one sample in a study of vaccination effects on CD4 cells after COVID-19. The antigens these receptors bind are not known. Sequencing used immunoSEQ multiplex PCR; TCRdb keeps in-frame clones, though not all of them. In the table there are about 48,000 clones, 74% of which are singletons. The specimen was CD4+ T cells from PBMCs cultured with HCoV-OC43 spike peptides, collected after COVID-19 vaccination. These receptors all come from a human donor who received a COVID-19 vaccine. Each CDR3 is given with its conserved first and last residue. A D gene is named only where the DNA matches it firmly. A row's size may be missing; if present it is once, few, many or a size class.

v_gene: TRBV2; j_gene: TRBJ1-2; abundance: -; d_gene: -; CDR3nt: TGTGCCAGCAGTGAAAACAGAGACTATGGCTACACCTTC; CDR3aa: CASSENRDYGYTF
v_gene: TRBV6-1; j_gene: TRBJ2-5; abundance: -; d_gene: -; CDR3nt: TGTGCCAGCAGTGAAGGAGGGCGTGGGACCCAGTACTTC; CDR3aa: CASSEGGRGTQYF
v_gene: TRBV9; j_gene: TRBJ1-6; abundance: -; d_gene: -; CDR3nt: TGTGCCAGCAGCGGGGGGCAGACCATACATTCACCCCTCCACTTT; CDR3aa: CASSGGQTIHSPLHF
v_gene: TRBV11-2; j_gene: TRBJ2-3; abundance: -; d_gene: -; CDR3nt: TGTGCCAGCAGCTTATCCCAGAGCACAGATACGCAGTATTTT; CDR3aa: CASSLSQSTDTQYF
v_gene: TRBV10-2; j_gene: TRBJ1-2; abundance: few; d_gene: TRBD1; CDR3nt: TGCGCCAGCAGTGGCACAGGGGCGGTAGACTACACCTTC; CDR3aa: CASSGTGAVDYTF
v_gene: TRBV29-1; j_gene: TRBJ1-2; abundance: -; d_gene: TRBD1; CDR3nt: TGCAGCGCCATGACAGGGAAAGCTGGCTACACCTTC; CDR3aa: CSAMTGKAGYTF
v_gene: TRBV30; j_gene: TRBJ2-5; abundance: -; d_gene: -; CDR3nt: TGTGCCTGGAGTCAGGGACTCGGAGTTTCGACCCAGTACTTC; CDR3aa: CAWSQGLGVSTQYF
v_gene: TRBV5-1; j_gene: TRBJ2-7; abundance: -; d_gene: -; CDR3nt: TGCGCCAGCAATCAGGGGACCTACGAGCAGTACTTC; CDR3aa: CASNQGTYEQYF
v_gene: TRBV7-2; j_gene: TRBJ2-7; abundance: -; d_gene: TRBD1; CDR3nt: TGTGCCAGCAGCTTAGCTTTAATCTTAGGGGGCGGGTACGAGCAGTACTTC; CDR3aa: CASSLALILGGGYEQYF
v_gene: TRBV5-6; j_gene: TRBJ2-1; abundance: -; d_gene: -; CDR3nt: TGTGCCAGCAGCTTGAGGGACTCGATCAATCATGAGCAGTTCTTC; CDR3aa: CASSLRDSINHEQFF
v_gene: TRBV2; j_gene: TRBJ2-2; abundance: -; d_gene: TRBD2; CDR3nt: TGTGCCAGCAGTGAAGCGCTTGAGCGGGGCGACTTCGGGGAGCTGTTTTTT; CDR3aa: CASSEALERGDFGELFF
v_gene: TRBV2; j_gene: TRBJ1-5; abundance: -; d_gene: -; CDR3nt: TGTGCCAGCAGTGGAGTGGGGCCCAATCAGCCCCAGCATTTT; CDR3aa: CASSGVGPNQPQHF
v_gene: TRBV11-3; j_gene: TRBJ2-5; abundance: -; d_gene: -; CDR3nt: TGTGCCAGCAGAGAGCCCACTAGGGTAGCTCGAGAGACCCAGTACTTC; CDR3aa: CASREPTRVARETQYF
v_gene: TRBV7-9; j_gene: TRBJ2-4; abundance: -; d_gene: TRBD1; CDR3nt: TGTGCCAGCAGCTTGGACAGGGAGACCATTCAGTACTTC; CDR3aa: CASSLDRETIQYF
v_gene: TRBV7-2; j_gene: TRBJ2-5; abundance: -; d_gene: TRBD2; CDR3nt: TGTGCCAGCAGCTTGATAGGACTAGCGGGAGATCGAGAGACCCAGTACTTC; CDR3aa: CASSLIGLAGDRETQYF
v_gene: TRBV19; j_gene: TRBJ2-1; abundance: few; d_gene: -; CDR3nt: TGTGCCAGTAGCGCCCGGGCAGCGGGTGGCAATGAGCAGTTCTTC; CDR3aa: CASSARAAGGNEQFF
v_gene: TRBV7-9; j_gene: TRBJ1-1; abundance: few; d_gene: -; CDR3nt: TGTGCCAGCAGCAGAGGGGGGTCTGCTGAAGCTTTCTTT; CDR3aa: CASSRGGSAEAFF
v_gene: TRBV24-1; j_gene: TRBJ1-2; abundance: once; d_gene: -; CDR3nt: TGTGCCACCAGTGATTTACTTCAAGGCTACACCTTC; CDR3aa: CATSDLLQGYTF
v_gene: TRBV5-4; j_gene: TRBJ1-3; abundance: few; d_gene: -; CDR3nt: TGTGCCAGCAGCTTGCAGGGCTCTGGAAACACCATATATTTT; CDR3aa: CASSLQGSGNTIYF
v_gene: TRBV18; j_gene: TRBJ1-2; abundance: few; d_gene: -; CDR3nt: TGTGCCAGCTCACCATACACCTATGGCTACACCTTC; CDR3aa: CASSPYTYGYTF
v_gene: TRBV19; j_gene: TRBJ2-3; abundance: -; d_gene: -; CDR3nt: TGTGCCAGTAGTAGAGGCCAGCGGGGCACAGATACGCAGTATTTT; CDR3aa: CASSRGQRGTDTQYF
v_gene: TRBV19; j_gene: TRBJ1-5; abundance: -; d_gene: TRBD1; CDR3nt: TGTGCCAGTACCGGACAGGGGCTGATGGGTCAGCCCCAGCATTTT; CDR3aa: CASTGQGLMGQPQHF
v_gene: TRBV6-1; j_gene: TRBJ2-5; abundance: -; d_gene: -; CDR3nt: TGTGCCAGCAGCCAGAATCCGGAGACCCAGTACTTC; CDR3aa: CASSQNPETQYF
v_gene: TRBV11-2; j_gene: TRBJ1-4; abundance: -; d_gene: -; CDR3nt: TGTGCCAGCAGCTCCACGCGGGGGAGGGAAAAACTGTTTTTT; CDR3aa: CASSSTRGREKLFF
v_gene: TRBV5-1; j_gene: TRBJ1-2; abundance: few; d_gene: -; CDR3nt: TGCGCCAGCAGCCGTGAACAGTCAATCTATGGCTACACCTTC; CDR3aa: CASSREQSIYGYTF
v_gene: TRBV12-3/TRBV12-4; j_gene: TRBJ1-6; abundance: once; d_gene: -; CDR3nt: TGTGCCAGCAGTGGGTTCCAAAATTCACCCCTCCACTTT; CDR3aa: CASSGFQNSPLHF
v_gene: TRBV19; j_gene: TRBJ2-3; abundance: once; d_gene: TRBD2; CDR3nt: TGTGCCAGTAGTCCTAGCGGACTTAGCACAGATACGCAGTATTTT; CDR3aa: CASSPSGLSTDTQYF
v_gene: TRBV5-1; j_gene: TRBJ2-1; abundance: -; d_gene: -; CDR3nt: TGCGCCAGCAGCAAATTACAGGGAGGGTCCTACAATGAGCAGTTCTTC; CDR3aa: CASSKLQGGSYNEQFF
v_gene: TRBV27; j_gene: TRBJ1-5; abundance: -; d_gene: -; CDR3nt: TGTGCCAGCAGTTTATCGGTTGGGGGCAATCAGCCCCAGCATTTT; CDR3aa: CASSLSVGGNQPQHF
v_gene: TRBV6-5; j_gene: TRBJ1-5; abundance: -; d_gene: -; CDR3nt: TGTGCCAGCAGATACGACCGAAATAGCAATCAGCCCCAGCATTTT; CDR3aa: CASRYDRNSNQPQHF
v_gene: TRBV5-6; j_gene: TRBJ2-1; abundance: -; d_gene: -; CDR3nt: TGTGCCAGCAGCTTGCTGGGGTTAAAAAAGTCCTACAATGAGCAGTTCTTC; CDR3aa: CASSLLGLKKSYNEQFF
v_gene: TRBV19; j_gene: TRBJ2-5; abundance: once; d_gene: -; CDR3nt: TGTGCCAGTAGTATAGCAGGACGGGGTGGTTTCTTGGCTACCCAAGAGACCCAGTACTTC; CDR3aa: CASSIAGRGGFLATQETQYF
v_gene: TRBV6-5; j_gene: TRBJ1-3; abundance: -; d_gene: -; CDR3nt: TGTGCCAGCAGTTACTCCACCCAGACCTCTGGAAACACCATATATTTT; CDR3aa: CASSYSTQTSGNTIYF
v_gene: TRBV19; j_gene: TRBJ1-5; abundance: -; d_gene: -; CDR3nt: TGTGCCAGTAGTATATATCCAGACAGGCCCAATCAGCCCCAGCATTTT; CDR3aa: CASSIYPDRPNQPQHF
v_gene: TRBV5-1; j_gene: TRBJ2-7; abundance: -; d_gene: -; CDR3nt: TGCGCCAGCAGCTTGGGCGCCCCGGGACTTCAATCGAAATGGTACTTC; CDR3aa: CASSLGAPGLQSKWYF
v_gene: TRBV4-2; j_gene: TRBJ1-4; abundance: -; d_gene: TRBD1; CDR3nt: TGTGCCAGCAGCCAAGACCCGGGACAGGGTAATGAAAAACTGTTTTTT; CDR3aa: CASSQDPGQGNEKLFF
v_gene: TRBV11-2; j_gene: TRBJ1-2; abundance: -; d_gene: -; CDR3nt: TGTGCCAGCAGCTTAAATGGGGGCAGAAACTATGGCTACACCTTC; CDR3aa: CASSLNGGRNYGYTF
v_gene: TRBV27; j_gene: TRBJ2-7; abundance: -; d_gene: -; CDR3nt: TGTGCCAGCAGTCAACCTTTGGGAGAGCAGTACTTC; CDR3aa: CASSQPLGEQYF
v_gene: TRBV10-2; j_gene: TRBJ1-6; abundance: -; d_gene: -; CDR3nt: TGCGCCAGTTTAGGGGGAAGCTCCTATAATTCACCCCTCCACTTT; CDR3aa: CASLGGSSYNSPLHF
v_gene: TRBV9; j_gene: TRBJ2-1; abundance: once; d_gene: -; CDR3nt: TGTGCCAGCAGCGTAGCGCGGGGAGCATACAATGAGCAGTTCTTC; CDR3aa: CASSVARGAYNEQFF
v_gene: TRBV29-1; j_gene: TRBJ1-1; abundance: -; d_gene: -; CDR3nt: TGCAGCGTGGCCGCGGGGGGGAAGACTGAAGCTTTCTTT; CDR3aa: CSVAAGGKTEAFF
v_gene: TRBV30; j_gene: TRBJ1-1; abundance: -; d_gene: -; CDR3nt: TGTGCCTGGAGGAGGGGATTGAACACTGAAGCTTTCTTT; CDR3aa: CAWRRGLNTEAFF
v_gene: TRBV6-5; j_gene: TRBJ1-1; abundance: -; d_gene: -; CDR3nt: TGTGCCAGCAGTTACACGCGACAGCTAAACACTGAAGCTTTCTTT; CDR3aa: CASSYTRQLNTEAFF
v_gene: TRBV11-1; j_gene: TRBJ1-1; abundance: -; d_gene: -; CDR3nt: TGTGCCAGCAGCCAGTTGGTTGAGGGGGGCACTGAAGCTTTCTTT; CDR3aa: CASSQLVEGGTEAFF
v_gene: TRBV18; j_gene: TRBJ1-4; abundance: -; d_gene: TRBD1; CDR3nt: TGTGCCAGCTCACCACCGAAAGGACAGGGAGGAGAAAAACTGTTTTTT; CDR3aa: CASSPPKGQGGEKLFF
v_gene: TRBV6-2/TRBV6-3; j_gene: TRBJ1-5; abundance: -; d_gene: -; CDR3nt: TGTGCCAGCAGTTACCCCAGGAGTACACAGAGGATACTACTGAAAAATCAGCCCCAGCATTTT; CDR3aa: CASSYPRSTQRILLKNQPQHF
v_gene: TRBV5-6; j_gene: TRBJ2-1; abundance: -; d_gene: -; CDR3nt: TGTGCCAGCAGCTCGTCTCGGGCCGGACACAATGAGCAGTTCTTC; CDR3aa: CASSSSRAGHNEQFF
v_gene: TRBV10-3; j_gene: TRBJ2-3; abundance: once; d_gene: -; CDR3nt: TGTGCCATCAAACCGCCGGACACAGATACGCAGTATTTT; CDR3aa: CAIKPPDTDTQYF
v_gene: TRBV19; j_gene: TRBJ1-3; abundance: -; d_gene: -; CDR3nt: TGTGCCAGTAGTGCACAGGTGTCTGGAAACACCATATATTTT; CDR3aa: CASSAQVSGNTIYF
v_gene: TRBV30; j_gene: TRBJ1-5; abundance: -; d_gene: TRBD1; CDR3nt: TGTGCCTGGACCCCAGGGGGCGGTCAGCCCCAGCATTTT; CDR3aa: CAWTPGGGQPQHF
v_gene: TRBV29-1; j_gene: TRBJ1-1; abundance: -; d_gene: -; CDR3nt: TGCAGCGTTGACCCGTCTCGGGGCTCGAACACTGAAGCTTTCTTT; CDR3aa: CSVDPSRGSNTEAFF